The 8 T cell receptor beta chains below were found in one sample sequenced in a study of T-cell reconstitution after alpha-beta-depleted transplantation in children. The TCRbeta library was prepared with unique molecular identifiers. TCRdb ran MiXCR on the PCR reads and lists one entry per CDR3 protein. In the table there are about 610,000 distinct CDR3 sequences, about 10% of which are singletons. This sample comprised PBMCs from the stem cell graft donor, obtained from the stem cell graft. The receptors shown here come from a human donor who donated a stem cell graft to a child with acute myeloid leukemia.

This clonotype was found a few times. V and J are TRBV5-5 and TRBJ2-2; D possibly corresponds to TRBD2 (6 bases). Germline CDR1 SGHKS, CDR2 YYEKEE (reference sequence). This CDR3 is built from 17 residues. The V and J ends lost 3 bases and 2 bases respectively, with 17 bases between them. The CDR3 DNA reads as TGTGCCAGCAGCTCCGTCGTAACTAGCCCAAACACCGGGGAGCTGTTTTTT. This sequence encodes CASSSVVTSPNTGELFF.

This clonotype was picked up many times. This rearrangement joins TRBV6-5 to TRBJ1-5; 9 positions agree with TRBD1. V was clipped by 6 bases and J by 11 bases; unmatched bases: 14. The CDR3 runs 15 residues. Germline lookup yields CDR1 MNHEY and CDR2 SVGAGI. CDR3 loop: CASSTLGQGNGAQHF. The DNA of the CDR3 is TGTGCCAGCAGCACTCTTGGACAGGGGAATGGAGCCCAGCATTTT.

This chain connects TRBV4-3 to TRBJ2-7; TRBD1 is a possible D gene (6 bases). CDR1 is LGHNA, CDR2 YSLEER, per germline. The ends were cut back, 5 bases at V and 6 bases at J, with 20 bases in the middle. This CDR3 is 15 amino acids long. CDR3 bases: TGCGCCAGCAGCTCTTCCGGGACAACAGGTGCCGAGCAGTACTTC. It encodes CASSSSGTTGAEQYF.

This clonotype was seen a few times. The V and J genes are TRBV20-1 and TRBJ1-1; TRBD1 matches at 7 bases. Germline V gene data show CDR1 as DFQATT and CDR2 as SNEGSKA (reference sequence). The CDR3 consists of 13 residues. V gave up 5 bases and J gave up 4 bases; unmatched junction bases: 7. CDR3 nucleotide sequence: TGCAGTGCTCCGAGACAGGGAATCACTGAAGCTTTCTTT. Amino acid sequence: CSAPRQGITEAFF.

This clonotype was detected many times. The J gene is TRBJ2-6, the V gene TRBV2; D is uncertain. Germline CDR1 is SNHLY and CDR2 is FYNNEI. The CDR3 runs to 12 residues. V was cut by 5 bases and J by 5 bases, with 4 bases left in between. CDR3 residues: CASSPRANVLTF. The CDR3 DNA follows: TGTGCCAGCAGTCCACGGGCCAACGTCCTGACTTTC.

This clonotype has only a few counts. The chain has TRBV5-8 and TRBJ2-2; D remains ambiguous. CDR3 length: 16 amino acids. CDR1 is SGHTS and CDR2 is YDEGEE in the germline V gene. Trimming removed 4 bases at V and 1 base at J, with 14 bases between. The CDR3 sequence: CASSRRTAVNTGELFF. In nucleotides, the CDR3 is TGTGCCAGCAGCCGGCGGACGGCGGTGAACACCGGGGAGCTGTTTTTT.

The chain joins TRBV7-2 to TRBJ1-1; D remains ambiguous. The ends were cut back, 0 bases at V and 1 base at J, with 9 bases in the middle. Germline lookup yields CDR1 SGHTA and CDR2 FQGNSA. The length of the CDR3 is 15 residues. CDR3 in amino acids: CASSLAGFGNTEAFF. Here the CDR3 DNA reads TGTGCCAGCAGCTTAGCGGGTTTCGGGAACACTGAAGCTTTCTTT.

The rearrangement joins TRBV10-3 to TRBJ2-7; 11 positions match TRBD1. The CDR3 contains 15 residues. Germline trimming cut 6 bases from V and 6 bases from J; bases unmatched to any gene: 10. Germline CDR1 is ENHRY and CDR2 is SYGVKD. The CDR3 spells CAIRNRTGGSGEQYF. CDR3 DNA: TGTGCCATCAGGAACCGGACAGGGGGCTCCGGCGAGCAGTACTTC.